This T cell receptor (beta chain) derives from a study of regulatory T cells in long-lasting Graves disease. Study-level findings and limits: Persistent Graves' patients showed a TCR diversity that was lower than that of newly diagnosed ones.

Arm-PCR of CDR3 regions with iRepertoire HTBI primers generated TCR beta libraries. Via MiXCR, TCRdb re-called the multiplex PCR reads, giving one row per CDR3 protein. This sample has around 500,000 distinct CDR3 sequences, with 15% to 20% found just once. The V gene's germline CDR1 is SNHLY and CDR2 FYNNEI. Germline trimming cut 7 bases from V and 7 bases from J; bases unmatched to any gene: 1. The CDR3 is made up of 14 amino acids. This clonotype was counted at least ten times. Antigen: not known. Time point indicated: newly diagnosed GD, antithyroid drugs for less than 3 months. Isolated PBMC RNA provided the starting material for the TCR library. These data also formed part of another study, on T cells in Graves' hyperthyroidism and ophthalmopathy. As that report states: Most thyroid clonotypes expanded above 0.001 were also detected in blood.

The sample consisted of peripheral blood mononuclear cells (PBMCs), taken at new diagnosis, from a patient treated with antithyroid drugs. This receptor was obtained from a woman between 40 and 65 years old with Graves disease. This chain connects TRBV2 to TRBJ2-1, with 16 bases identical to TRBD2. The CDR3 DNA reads TGTGCCAGCATGGGACTAGCGGGGGGGAATGAGCAGTTCTTC. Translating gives CASMGLAGGNEQFF.